One sample yielded the 26 T cell receptor beta chains listed below, sequenced in a study of radiation and T cells in renal cell carcinoma. Time point described: blood 2 weeks post-SBRT. The treatment: 15 Gy SBRT to primary tumor, nephrectomy 4 weeks later. Method: immunoSEQ multiplex PCR; TCRdb's copy keeps in-frame clones and lacks some. The sample yields over 60,000 clones, around three quarters seen once. Sequencing used blood, obtained from a patient whose treatment included radiotherapy and nephrectomy. The source of these receptors is a man aged 55-75 years with renal cell carcinoma.

This clone occurred once. The V call is TRBV30, the J call TRBJ1-5; a possible D gene is TRBD1 (5 bases). The CDR3 extends over 14 amino acids. Germline assignment: CDR1 GTSNPN and CDR2 SVGIG (reference sequence). Trimming pared 5 bases from V and 4 bases from J, leaving 15 bases between. The CDR3 sequence is CAWAPGLGNQPQHF. The CDR3 bases are TGTGCCTGGGCCCCAGGGCTCGGGAATCAGCCCCAGCATTTT.

The chain joins TRBV11-3 to TRBJ2-1; no reliable D call. The CDR3 has 13 residues. V gave up 5 bases and J gave up 6 bases, with 11 bases separating them. Germline V gives CDR1 SGHNT, CDR2 YENEEA. The CDR3 is CASSPPASNEQFF. DNA for the CDR3: TGTGCCAGCAGCCCACCGGCAAGCAATGAGCAGTTCTTC.

This clone has a single count. The chain uses TRBV5-6 and TRBJ2-3; the D gene is possibly TRBD2 (6 bases). There are 17 residues in the CDR3. The V end lost 4 bases, the J end lost 1 base, and 19 bases lay between the germline ends. Germline assignment: CDR1 SGHDT and CDR2 YYEEEE. The CDR3 is CASSLTGADYGTDTQYF. The CDR3 DNA follows: TGTGCCAGCAGCCTCACGGGAGCGGACTACGGCACAGATACGCAGTATTTT.

This chain uses TRBV7-2 with TRBJ2-1; possibly TRBD2 for D (5 bases). V was shortened by 7 bases and J by 0 bases, with 13 bases between the two germline ends. Germline CDR1 reads SGHTA; CDR2 reads FQGNSA. The CDR3 runs to 15 residues. In nucleotides, the CDR3 is TGTGCCAGCACCGGTGTAGGGAGCTCCTACAATGAGCAGTTCTTC. It yields the protein CASTGVGSSYNEQFF.

The V gene is TRBV11-1, the J gene TRBJ2-3; no clear D. CDR1 and CDR2 (germline): SGHAT, FQDESV (reference sequence). Trimming removed 2 bases from V and 3 bases from J, with 12 bases in between. The CDR3 runs to 15 residues. The CDR3 loop reads CASSLLVGVTDTQYF. The CDR3 nucleotides are TGTGCCAGCAGCTTACTGGTGGGTGTGACAGATACGCAGTATTTT.

The chain combines TRBV29-1 with TRBJ2-1, with D maybe TRBD2 (6 bases). Looked up from germline, CDR1 is SQVTM and CDR2 is ANQGSEA. This CDR3 region has 12 residues. V lost 4 bases to trimming and J lost 8 bases, with 12 bases between them. This CDR3 is CSVGGGRDEQFF. The CDR3 DNA reads as TGCAGCGTTGGCGGAGGGCGGGATGAGCAGTTCTTC.

The rearrangement joins TRBV10-3 to TRBJ2-1, with a tentative D call TRBD2 (6 bases). The length of the CDR3 is 14 residues. Germline loops: CDR1 ENHRY, CDR2 SYGVKD. The V gene lost 5 bases and the J gene lost 5 bases, with 13 bases spanning the gap. The CDR3 nucleotides are TGTGCCATCAGTTTTTCGGGGGAAGACAATGAGCAGTTCTTC. As protein: CAISFSGEDNEQFF.

The chain recombines TRBV6-5 with TRBJ1-4; D gene ambiguous. The CDR3 extends over 13 amino acids. Trimming took 5 bases from V and 1 from J, leaving 5 bases between them. Germline CDR1 and CDR2: MNHEY and SVGAGI. The chain's CDR3 is CASSKITNEKLFF. The CDR3 DNA follows: TGTGCCAGCAGTAAAATAACTAATGAAAAACTGTTTTTT.

The count of this clone is one. The genes are TRBV7-2 and TRBJ2-5; D not resolved. The J call may be mistaken, given a closer DNA end match to TRBJ2-7. The CDR3 is 16 amino acids. The V gene's germline CDR1 is SGHTA and CDR2 FQGNSA. The CDR3 spells CASSLGSAVSSYEQYF. CDR3 coding DNA: TGTGCCAGCAGCTTGGGATCGGCCGTTAGCTCCTACGAGCAGTACTTC.

This chain links TRBV27 with TRBJ1-2, with a weak D call TRBD1 (5 bases). The V gene's germline CDR1 is MNHEY and CDR2 SMNVEV (reference sequence). This CDR3 is 13 amino acids long. V dropped 3 bases and J dropped 7 bases, with 12 bases sitting between them. Written as DNA, the CDR3 is TGTGCCAGCAGTTTTATGGGTCAGGGTGGCTACACCTTC. It yields the protein CASSFMGQGGYTF.

The chain is built from TRBV9 and TRBJ2-2; 8 positions agree with TRBD1. The CDR3 is 16 residues long. Germline assignment: CDR1 SGDLS and CDR2 YYNGEE. Trimming took 3 bases from V and 1 from J; bases not matched to a gene: 5. CDR3 nucleotide sequence: TGTGCCAGCAGCGGGAGACAGGGGAGGAACACCGGGGAGCTGTTTTTT. Its protein is CASSGRQGRNTGELFF.

The rearrangement uses TRBV6-6 and TRBJ2-5; D call uncertain. The CDR3 consists of 12 residues. Trimming removed 8 bases at V and 2 bases at J, with 9 bases between. Germline CDR1 is MNHNY and CDR2 is SVGAGI (reference sequence). Here the CDR3 reads CASSGPQETQYF. CDR3 bases: TGTGCCAGCTCGGGTCCTCAAGAGACCCAGTACTTC.

The chain has TRBV30 and TRBJ1-1; the D gene is possibly TRBD1 (5 bases). CDR3 length: 14 amino acids. V was shortened by 7 bases and J by 1 base, with 16 bases between the two germline ends. From germline, CDR1 is GTSNPN and CDR2 SVGIG (reference sequence). The CDR3 DNA reads as TGTGCCTTGACCCCGGGACGGGAGAACACTGAAGCTTTCTTT. Protein sequence: CALTPGRENTEAFF.

CDR3 residues: CASSPRAGGSYEQYF. CDR3 coding DNA: TGTGCCAGTAGCCCCCGTGCAGGGGGCTCCTACGAGCAGTACTTC. This sequence joins TRBV19 and TRBJ2-7, with 7 bases matching TRBD1. With V trimmed by 6 bases and J by 0 bases, 8 bases remained unmatched. CDR1 and CDR2 from the germline V gene are LNHDA and SQIVND (reference sequence). The length of the CDR3 is 15 residues. Together with reference TRBV19 and TRBJ2-7, the CDR3 gives the full variable domain: DGGITQSPKYLFRKEGQNVTLSCEQNLNHDAMYWYRQDPGQGLRLIYYSQIVNDFQKGDIAEGYSVSREKKESFPLTVTSAQKNPTAFYLCASSPRAGGSYEQYFGPGTRLTVT.

J is TRBJ2-2 and V is TRBV9; D not certain. Germline-derived CDR1 and CDR2 are SGDLS and YYNGEE. CDR3 length: 13 residues. Trimming left V 4 bases short and J 4 bases short, with 8 bases between. CDR3 DNA: TGTGCCAGCAGCCCGCGGTTCACCGGGGAGCTGTTTTTT. This sequence encodes CASSPRFTGELFF. Variable domain in full (rest from reference TRBV9 and TRBJ2-2): DSGVTQTPKHLITATGQRVTLRCSPRSGDLSVYWYQQSLDQGLQFLIQYYNGEERAKGNILERFSAQQFPDLHSELNLSSLELGDSALYFCASSPRFTGELFFGEGSRLTVL.

The chain employs TRBV9 and TRBJ2-3; TRBD2 matches at 14 bases. The trim removed 4 bases at V and 2 bases at J, leaving 9 bases unmatched. Germline V lookup: CDR1 SGDLS, CDR2 YYNGEE. The CDR3 sequence is 18 residues long. CDR3 amino acids: CASSPSGTSGSPTDTQYF. The CDR3 region has the DNA TGTGCCAGCAGCCCCTCAGGGACTAGCGGGAGTCCCACAGATACGCAGTATTTT.

This chain uses TRBV7-9 with TRBJ1-1, with 9 bases matching TRBD1. CDR3 length equals 12 residues. Germline V gene lookup returns CDR1 SEHNR and CDR2 FQNEAQ (reference sequence). The J segment lost 8 bases and the V segment lost 5 bases, leaving 3 bases of the junction unmatched. DNA of the CDR3: TGTGCCAGCAGCGTTGGGACAGGGGAAGCTTTCTTT. Encoded protein: CASSVGTGEAFF.

The chain joins TRBV15 to TRBJ1-1; D not certain. The germline V gene has CDR1 LNHNV and CDR2 YYDKDF (reference sequence). The ends were cut back, 4 bases at V and 6 bases at J, with 12 bases in the middle. The CDR3 is made up of 13 amino acids. This CDR3 reads CATSIHWQPEAFF. The CDR3 DNA sequence: TGTGCCACCAGCATTCATTGGCAGCCTGAAGCTTTCTTT.

The V and J genes are TRBV5-6 and TRBJ2-5; no firm D call. V gave up 0 bases and J gave up 6 bases, with 9 bases separating them. The CDR3 totals 13 residues. Germline CDR1 SGHDT, CDR2 YYEEEE. This CDR3 reads CASSLGPEKTQYF. The DNA for the CDR3 is TGTGCCAGCAGCTTGGGGCCGGAGAAGACCCAGTACTTC. The full variable domain, in which reference TRBV5-6 and TRBJ2-5 provide the parts outside the CDR3, is DAGVTQSPTHLIKTRGQQVTLRCSPKSGHDTVSWYQQALGQGPQFIFQYYEEEERQRGNFPDRFSGHQFPNYSSELNVNALLLGDSALYLCASSLGPEKTQYFGPGTRLLVL.

The rearrangement uses TRBV7-9 and TRBJ1-4; no clear D gene. This CDR3 spans 14 amino acids. Trimming cost V 1 base and J 10 bases, with 13 bases left between them. The germline CDR1 and CDR2 sequences are SEHNR and FQNEAQ (reference sequence). The CDR3 loop reads CASSLDDWRGKLFF. CDR3 DNA: TGTGCCAGCAGCTTAGATGACTGGCGGGGAAAACTGTTTTTT.

The chain has TRBV11-1 and TRBJ2-5; 11 bases fit TRBD2. Germline CDR1 is SGHAT and CDR2 is FQDESV (reference sequence). The CDR3 has 15 residues. V lost 3 bases to trimming and J lost 2 bases; unmatched junction nucleotides: 2. The CDR3 loop reads CASSFGTSGQETQYF. The CDR3 nucleotides read TGTGCCAGCAGCTTTGGGACTAGCGGTCAAGAGACCCAGTACTTC.

On this clone itself: At one end the junction does not follow the germline gene, possibly because of a read error. The chain joins TRBV6-1 to TRBJ2-7; TRBD2 aligns across 8 bases. The germline CDR1 and CDR2 sequences are MNHNS and SASEGT. This CDR3 spans 15 amino acids. The CDR3 coding sequence is TGTGCCAGCAGCGAAGCGGTTGCGGGGGGAGGCGAGCAGCACTTC. Encoded protein: CASSEAVAGGGEQHF.

The chain couples TRBV18 to TRBJ2-1; unclear D gene. The CDR3 contains 13 residues. From germline, CDR1 is KGHSH and CDR2 LQKENI. The V and J ends lost 1 base and 4 bases respectively, with 5 bases between them. The CDR3 spells CASSPQGYNEQFF. The CDR3 region has the DNA TGTGCCAGCTCACCACAAGGGTACAATGAGCAGTTCTTC. The variable domain in full, with the rest retrieved from reference TRBV18 and TRBJ2-1, is NAGVMQNPRHLVRRRGQEARLRCSPMKGHSHVYWYRQLPEEGLKFMVYLQKENIIDESGMPKERFSAEFPKEGPSILRIQQVVRGDSAAYFCASSPQGYNEQFFGPGTRLTVL.

In its sample, this clone was seen once. This chain connects TRBV19 to TRBJ1-5, with D maybe TRBD1 (6 bases). The V gene lost 10 bases and the J gene lost 0 bases, with 13 bases spanning the gap. The CDR3 runs to 14 residues. Germline V gene data show CDR1 as LNHDA and CDR2 as SQIVND (reference sequence). The CDR3 DNA follows: TGTGCCACCTCGACAGGTAATAGCAATCAGCCCCAGCATTTT. Translating gives CATSTGNSNQPQHF.

To note about this clone: One end of the junction does not line up with germline, which may come from a read error. The sample has other DNA sequences that encode this CDR3 too. The chain combines TRBV25-1 with TRBJ2-2, with 12 bases lining up with TRBD1. The CDR3 is made up of 15 amino acids. Germline CDR1 MGHDK, CDR2 SYGVNS. The CDR3 bases are TGTGCCAGCAGTGTGGGGACAGGGGGCCCCGGGGAACTGTTTTTT. It is translated as CASSVGTGGPGELFF.

V and J are TRBV7-9 and TRBJ2-7; a weak D match, TRBD2 (5 bases). The CDR3 runs to 16 residues. Germline V gene lookup returns CDR1 SEHNR and CDR2 FQNEAQ (reference sequence). Between the trimmed V and J ends, which lost 6 bases and 0 bases, there was a span of 18 bases. CDR3 bases: TGTGCCAGCAGTCCCGCGGGCGGGCTAGGCTCCTACGAGCAGTACTTC. It codes for CASSPAGGLGSYEQYF. Drawing the rest from reference TRBV7-9 and TRBJ2-7, the complete variable domain is DTGVSQNPRHKITKRGQNVTFRCDPISEHNRLYWYRQTLGQGPEFLTYFQNEAQLEKSRLLSDRFSAERPKGSFSTLEIQRTEQGDSAMYLCASSPAGGLGSYEQYFGPGTRLTVT.